Described below is a single TCR beta chain sequence and its context. Its cognate antigen is unknown. TCRdb's copy holds only in-frame clones and misses some; the assay was immunoSEQ multiplex PCR. The table records approximately 90,000 clones, 88% of them present only once. The data were taken from a study of identifying expanded T cells in peripheral blood. The germline CDR1 and CDR2 sequences are SGHNT and YENEEA. The CDR3 is 14 amino acids. Trimming shortened V by 5 bases and J by 8 bases, and 17 bases separated the two germline ends. Study outcomes and limitations: Two-week clone count variance significantly increased as total template count grew. Differentially abundant clones: roughly 1.3 between replicates, around 16 at around 14 days, more than 18 at four.

The rearrangement uses TRBV11-3 and TRBJ2-3; possibly TRBD2 for D (5 bases). The receptor comes from a person aged 18-70 years in good health. The sequencing sample was made of blood. The CDR3 spells CASSPGLEGGTQYF. The DNA of the CDR3 is TGTGCCAGCAGCCCTGGGCTTGAGGGTGGTACGCAGTATTTT.